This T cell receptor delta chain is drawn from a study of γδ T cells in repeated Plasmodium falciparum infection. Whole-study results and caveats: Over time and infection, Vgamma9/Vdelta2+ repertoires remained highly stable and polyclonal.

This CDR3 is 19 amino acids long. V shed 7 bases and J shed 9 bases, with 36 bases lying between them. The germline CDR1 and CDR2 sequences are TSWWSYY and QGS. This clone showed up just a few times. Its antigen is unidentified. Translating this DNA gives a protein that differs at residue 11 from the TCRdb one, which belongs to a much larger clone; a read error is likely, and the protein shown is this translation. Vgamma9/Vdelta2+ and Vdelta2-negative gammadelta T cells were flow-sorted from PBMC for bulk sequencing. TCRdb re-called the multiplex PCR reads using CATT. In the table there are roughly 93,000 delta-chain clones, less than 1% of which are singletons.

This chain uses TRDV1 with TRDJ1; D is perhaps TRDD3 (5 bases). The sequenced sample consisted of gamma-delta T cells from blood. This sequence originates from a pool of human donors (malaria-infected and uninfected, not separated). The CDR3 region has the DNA TGTGCTCTTGTCCCGACCCCCTCAGAGGGGACACGCGAGATCCGGGAACTCATCTTT. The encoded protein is CALVPTPSEGTREIRELIF.